A selection of T cell receptor beta chains follows, all from one sample in a study of cytomegalovirus exposure and HLA in healthy donors. Clones were read by immunoSEQ multiplex PCR, and TCRdb kept only the in-frame ones, dropping some. This repertoire shows under 100,000 clones, around 77% found once; its top ten account for 3% to 3.5%. Sequences were obtained from PBMCs. These receptors originate from a man aged 45-65 years in good health and CMV-seronegative. Each CDR3 is given with its conserved first and last residue.

14,TRBV28,CASRTGGRQETQYF
14,TRBV13,CASSIDRRNTEAFF
15,TRBV6-5,CASSYSWTGGYEQYF
15,TRBV5-4,CASSPAVSGANVLTF
15,TRBV5-6,CASSLGGGGYGEAFF
15,TRBV5-1,CASSSPDRGSYEQYF
16,TRBV7-3,CASSPTSGGAHETQYF
14,TRBV2,CASREGLRDETQYF
13,TRBV5-8,CASSVIQGQPQHF
15,TRBV6-6,CASSDGTSGQETQYF
14,TRBV28,CASIPGTNTDTQYF
15,TRBV5-1,CASSLATGGIETQYF
14,TRBV11-2,CASSFWQGEHEQFF
16,TRBV9,CASSARIGANTGELFF
24,TRBV6-4,CASSDSWRGCNIVGTGWMGTEAFF
14,TRBV5-6,CASSLGPGGYGYTF
14,TRBV13,CASSLRGHNSPLHF
15,TRBV5-1,CASSLLGGALYEQYF
12,TRBV7-9,CSIARDSYEQYF